What follows are 29 T cell receptor beta chains derived from one specimen sequenced in a study of blood T cell repertoires in COVID-19 (dated by TCRdb to 2020 to 2022). The library was prepared using the immunoSEQ multiplex PCR assay. The clones in this table, taken by TCRdb from immuneACCESS, are in-frame only. Not every clone is retained; where verified, under half of the shortfall comes from an unresolved V gene, and the cause of the rest is unknown. The sample data list about 160,000 clones, and more than 65% of these were observed just once. Roughly 14% of the sample is in the top ten clones. Sequenced input: peripheral blood. These receptors all stem from a woman at least 80 years old with acute or convalescent COVID-19.

The chain uses TRBV28 and TRBJ1-4; 7 nucleotides agree with TRBD1. Germline CDR1 and CDR2: MDHEN and SYDVKM. After removal of 5 bases from V and 8 bases from J, the junction contained 11 bases not matched to a gene. The CDR3 is 15 residues long. CDR3 DNA sequence: TGTGCCAGCAGTCCCCCTCCGACAGGGAGGGAAAAACTGTTTTTT. Translating it yields CASSPPPTGREKLFF.

Turning to this clone: The sample carries other DNA sequences with the same CDR3. The V and J genes are TRBV27 and TRBJ2-7; 9 bases align to TRBD1. V lost 6 bases to trimming and J lost 3 bases; unmatched junction nucleotides: 9. Germline values: CDR1 MNHEY, CDR2 SMNVEV (reference sequence). This CDR3 has 15 residues. The CDR3 here is CASSPTTGGGYEQYF. The CDR3 bases are TGTGCCAGCAGCCCCACGACAGGGGGTGGCTACGAGCAGTACTTC.

This clone was picked up one time. This chain uses TRBV6-5 with TRBJ2-2; no clear D. Germline V gives CDR1 MNHEY, CDR2 SVGAGI. This CDR3 spans 14 amino acids. V dropped 7 bases and J dropped 4 bases, with 13 bases sitting between them. CDR3 loop: CASTPIPGTGELFF. The DNA for the CDR3 is TGTGCCAGCACCCCGATCCCGGGCACCGGGGAGCTGTTTTTT.

This chain links TRBV14 with TRBJ1-1; D perhaps matches TRBD1 (5 bases). CDR3 length: 13 residues. Trimming stripped 4 bases from V and 7 bases from J, with 13 bases between. The germline CDR1 and CDR2 sequences are SGHDN and FVKESK. The CDR3 protein is CASSLREEGEAFF. The CDR3 DNA reads as TGTGCCAGCAGCCTCAGGGAGGAAGGTGAAGCTTTCTTT. The full variable domain, with the rest looked up from reference TRBV14 and TRBJ1-1, is EAGVTQFPSHSVIEKGQTVTLRCDPISGHDNLYWYRRVMGKEIKFLLHFVKESKQDESGMPNNRFLAERTGGTYSTLKVQPAELEDSGVYFCASSLREEGEAFFGQGTRLTVV.

The V and J genes are TRBV3-1 (or the pseudogene TRBV3-2) and TRBJ1-2, with 7 bases fitting TRBD1. CDR3 size: 14 residues. Germline V gene sequence: CDR1 LGHDT, CDR2 YNNKEL (reference sequence). The ends lost 2 bases at V and 4 bases at J; junction bases unmatched: 4. The CDR3 region has the DNA TGTGCCAGCAGCCAAAACAGGGGTTCCTATGGCTACACCTTC. This encodes CASSQNRGSYGYTF.

The rearrangement joins TRBV5-1 to TRBJ1-2, with a tentative D call TRBD1 (5 bases). Germline V gives CDR1 SGHRS, CDR2 YFSETQ. This CDR3 is built from 15 residues. V was cut by 4 bases and J by 5 bases, with 18 bases left in between. The CDR3 is CASSPGLGGPYGYTF. In DNA form, the CDR3 reads TGCGCCAGCAGCCCGGGACTGGGGGGACCTTATGGCTACACCTTC.

This clone was seen more than once but under ten times. This chain uses TRBV5-1 with TRBJ1-1; 7 positions match TRBD1. With V trimmed by 3 bases and J by 11 bases, 16 bases remained unmatched. CDR1 SGHRS and CDR2 YFSETQ come from the germline V gene. CDR3 length equals 15 residues. The CDR3 spells CASSYVTGTLGWAFF. CDR3 nucleotide sequence: TGCGCCAGCAGCTACGTGACAGGGACGTTGGGATGGGCTTTCTTT. Full variable domain (remainder filled in from reference TRBV5-1 and TRBJ1-1): KAGVTQTPRYLIKTRGQQVTLSCSPISGHRSVSWYQQTPGQGLQFLFEYFSETQRNKGNFPGRFSGRQFSNSRSEMNVSTLELGDSALYLCASSYVTGTLGWAFFGQGTRLTVV.

The chain couples TRBV27 to TRBJ2-1; 11 nucleotides match TRBD2. The germline V gene encodes CDR1 MNHEY and CDR2 SMNVEV (reference sequence). The CDR3 spans 16 residues. Trimming took 5 bases from V and 9 from J; bases not matched to a gene: 12. The CDR3 bases are TGTGCCAGCAGTCTGCCGACTACTAGCGGGAGCGGTGAGCAGTTCTTC. This translates into CASSLPTTSGSGEQFF.

The V and J genes are TRBV11-2 and TRBJ2-3; tentative D call: TRBD1 (6 bases). This CDR3 is built from 14 residues. The V gene lost 7 bases and the J gene lost 4 bases, with 15 bases spanning the gap. Germline CDR1 is SGHAT and CDR2 is FQNNGV. DNA of the CDR3: TGTGCCAGCACCCCCCGACAGGAGGCAGATACGCAGTATTTT. As protein: CASTPRQEADTQYF. Full variable domain (rest looked up from reference TRBV11-2 and TRBJ2-3): EAGVAQSPRYKIIEKRQSVAFWCNPISGHATLYWYQQILGQGPKLLIQFQNNGVVDDSQLPKDRFSAERLKGVDSTLKIQPAKLEDSAVYLCASTPRQEADTQYFGPGTRLTVL.

Here the CDR3 reads CASSSQGAVGYGYTF. In DNA form, the CDR3 reads TGTGCCAGCAGTTCTCAGGGGGCCGTTGGCTATGGCTACACCTTC. The chain uses TRBV2 and TRBJ1-2; TRBD1 matches 8 bases. The CDR3 covers 15 residues. Germline trimming cut 5 bases from V and 4 bases from J; bases unmatched to any gene: 9. Germline V gives CDR1 SNHLY, CDR2 FYNNEI.

The chain has TRBV20-1 and TRBJ2-7; TRBD1 matches 7 bases. Germline CDR1 DFQATT, CDR2 SNEGSKA (reference sequence). V gave up 5 bases and J gave up 6 bases; unmatched junction bases: 4. The CDR3 covers 11 residues. This chain's CDR3 is CSAFTGVEQYF. The CDR3 nucleotides read TGCAGTGCTTTCACAGGGGTCGAGCAGTACTTC.

This clone was counted between two and nine times. The sample holds other DNA sequences that translate to the same CDR3. The rearrangement joins TRBV28 to TRBJ1-5; possibly TRBD1 for D (5 bases). The CDR3 length is 14 residues. The V gene's germline CDR1 is MDHEN and CDR2 SYDVKM. With 3 bases removed from V and 1 base from J, the gap between germline ends came to 7 bases. CDR3 residues: CASSFGGSNQPQHF. CDR3 nucleotide sequence: TGTGCCAGCAGTTTTGGGGGGAGCAATCAGCCCCAGCATTTT.

The chain combines TRBV18 with TRBJ2-2; no definite D call. Germline V CDR1 and CDR2: KGHSH, LQKENI. The CDR3 loop spans 16 amino acids. Trimming removed 3 bases at V and 5 bases at J, with 16 bases between. For the CDR3, the DNA is TGTGCCAGCTCACCGCGGTATACGGGTGGGACCGGGGAGCTGTTTTTT. This codes for CASSPRYTGGTGELFF.

The genes are TRBV7-9 and TRBJ2-1; possibly TRBD1 for D (6 bases). Trimming pared 1 base from V and 0 bases from J, leaving 7 bases between. Germline assignment: CDR1 SEHNR and CDR2 FQNEAQ (reference sequence). CDR3 length: 15 residues. This CDR3 reads CASSLGGGSYNEQFF. The CDR3 DNA follows: TGTGCCAGCAGCTTAGGAGGGGGCTCCTACAATGAGCAGTTCTTC.

The chain recombines TRBV9 with TRBJ2-7; D unresolved. Germline CDR1 reads SGDLS; CDR2 reads YYNGEE. V was shortened by 0 bases and J by 2 bases, with 9 bases between the two germline ends. The CDR3 totals 14 residues. The CDR3 loop is CASSVGSVTYEQYF. The DNA of the CDR3 is TGTGCCAGCAGCGTAGGGTCAGTTACCTACGAGCAGTACTTC. The full variable domain, in which reference TRBV9 and TRBJ2-7 provide the parts outside the CDR3, is DSGVTQTPKHLITATGQRVTLRCSPRSGDLSVYWYQQSLDQGLQFLIQYYNGEERAKGNILERFSAQQFPDLHSELNLSSLELGDSALYFCASSVGSVTYEQYFGPGTRLTVT.

The V gene is TRBV11-2, the J gene TRBJ2-1; 9 bases map to TRBD2. The ends lost 5 bases at V and 10 bases at J; junction bases unmatched: 12. The CDR3 runs to 15 residues. Germline CDR1 and CDR2: SGHAT and FQNNGV. Here the CDR3 reads CASSRGGVSGLEQFF. CDR3 bases: TGTGCCAGCAGCCGCGGGGGGGTTTCGGGACTGGAGCAGTTCTTC.

The rearrangement joins TRBV30 to TRBJ1-4; D gene unclear. V was shortened by 5 bases and J by 0 bases, with 13 bases between the two germline ends. The CDR3 spans 15 residues. Germline lookup yields CDR1 GTSNPN and CDR2 SVGIG (reference sequence). In nucleotides, the CDR3 is TGTGCCTGGGGCGAGGGAGTTGCAACTAATGAAAAACTGTTTTTT. Encoded protein: CAWGEGVATNEKLFF.

The chain employs TRBV7-9 and TRBJ1-6; 11 positions match TRBD1. The germline CDR1 and CDR2 sequences are SEHNR and FQNEAQ (reference sequence). The CDR3 is 15 amino acids. V lost 4 bases, J lost 8 bases, and 4 bases stayed unmatched. This CDR3 is CASSSGQGVYSPLHF. CDR3 DNA: TGTGCCAGCAGCTCGGGACAGGGGGTATATTCACCCCTCCACTTT.

The chain is built from TRBV19 and TRBJ1-1, with TRBD1 as a possible D gene (6 bases). CDR1 LNHDA and CDR2 SQIVND come from the germline V gene (reference sequence). The CDR3 consists of 16 residues. Trimming stripped 7 bases from V and 7 bases from J, with 25 bases between. The CDR3 bases are TGTGCCAGTAAGGGGGGGCCCGGGCCCCAAACGGGTGAAGCTTTCTTT. Its translation is CASKGGPGPQTGEAFF.

The rearrangement links TRBV28 to TRBJ1-5; a possible D gene is TRBD1 (6 bases). Germline CDR1 MDHEN, CDR2 SYDVKM. Trimming took 8 bases from V and 0 from J, leaving 17 bases between them. There are 16 residues in the CDR3. The CDR3 bases are TGTGCCAGCCTTAGACAGGATCGCTATAGCAATCAGCCCCAGCATTTT. It codes for CASLRQDRYSNQPQHF.

This clone was detected only once. The rearrangement links TRBV29-1 to TRBJ1-2; unclear D gene. This CDR3 is built from 11 residues. Germline lookup yields CDR1 SQVTM and CDR2 ANQGSEA. The germline V and J ends were trimmed by 5 bases and 0 bases, with 4 bases remaining between them. The CDR3 is CSVYANYGYTF. In nucleotides, the CDR3 is TGCAGCGTTTATGCTAACTATGGCTACACCTTC.

The table lists this clone with a few counts. The chain combines TRBV27 with TRBJ2-2; unclear D gene. CDR3 length: 12 amino acids. V lost 2 bases and J lost 4, with 2 bases in between. Germline V CDR1 and CDR2: MNHEY, SMNVEV (reference sequence). The CDR3 reads CASSLLTGELFF. CDR3 nucleotide sequence: TGTGCCAGCAGTTTACTCACCGGGGAGCTGTTTTTT.

The V call is TRBV30, the J call TRBJ1-1; unclear D gene. Germline V gene data show CDR1 as GTSNPN and CDR2 as SVGIG (reference sequence). The CDR3 extends over 13 amino acids. Deletions cut 0 bases from V and 3 bases from J, with 8 bases between. In nucleotides, the CDR3 is TGTGCCTGGAGTGTACTCGGTGACACTGAAGCTTTCTTT. It yields the protein CAWSVLGDTEAFF. The full variable domain, rest sourced from reference TRBV30 and TRBJ1-1, is SQTIHQWPATLVQPVGSPLSLECTVEGTSNPNLYWYRQAAGRGLQLLFYSVGIGQISSEVPQNLSASRPQDRQFILSSKKLLLSDSGFYLCAWSVLGDTEAFFGQGTRLTVV.

This clone has a count of ten or more. The genes are TRBV2 and TRBJ1-1, with 7 nucleotides matching TRBD1. Trimming removed 5 bases from V and 1 base from J; junction bases left unmatched: 7. From germline, CDR1 is SNHLY and CDR2 FYNNEI. This CDR3 has 15 residues. CDR3 loop: CASSLQRTGNTEAFF. The CDR3 DNA reads as TGTGCCAGCAGTCTCCAGCGGACAGGGAACACTGAAGCTTTCTTT. Complete variable domain (other parts from reference TRBV2 and TRBJ1-1): EPEVTQTPSHQVTQMGQEVILRCVPISNHLYFYWYRQILGQKVEFLVSFYNNEISEKSEIFDDQFSVERPDGSNFTLKIRSTKLEDSAMYFCASSLQRTGNTEAFFGQGTRLTVV.

The CDR3 region has the DNA TGTGCCAGCAGCTTGGACAGGGGCACCTACGAGCAGTACTTC. Its translation is CASSLDRGTYEQYF. J is TRBJ2-7 and V is TRBV5-4; 7 bases match TRBD1. V lost 0 bases to trimming and J lost 2 bases; unmatched junction nucleotides: 2. Germline loops: CDR1 SGHNT, CDR2 YYREEE (reference sequence). CDR3 length: 14 amino acids.

This clone has just one count. CDR3 sequence reads: CASSLVQMNTEAFF. CDR3 bases: TGTGCCAGCAGCTTAGTTCAGATGAACACTGAAGCTTTCTTT. This sequence joins TRBV7-9 and TRBJ1-1; the D is unclear. Trimming stripped 1 base from V and 0 bases from J, with 6 bases between. The CDR3 length is 14 residues. Germline lookup yields CDR1 SEHNR and CDR2 FQNEAQ (reference sequence).

V and J are TRBV5-1 and TRBJ1-1; tentatively, D is TRBD1 (6 bases). The germline gives CDR1 SGHRS, CDR2 YFSETQ. Between the trimmed V and J ends, which lost 4 bases and 1 base, there was a span of 11 bases. CDR3 length: 14 residues. The CDR3, as DNA: TGCGCCAGCAGCCAGGGGACACCGAACACTGAAGCTTTCTTT. It specifies CASSQGTPNTEAFF.

The V call is TRBV19, the J call TRBJ2-7; TRBD2 matches 9 bases. CDR1 LNHDA and CDR2 SQIVND come from the germline V gene (reference sequence). Unmatched junction bases numbered 10, after V lost 7 bases and J lost 6 bases. This CDR3 contains 14 residues. This chain's CDR3 is CASTNVAGVAEQYF. DNA for the CDR3: TGTGCCAGTACCAATGTAGCGGGAGTAGCCGAGCAGTACTTC. Together with reference TRBV19 and TRBJ2-7, the CDR3 gives the full variable domain: DGGITQSPKYLFRKEGQNVTLSCEQNLNHDAMYWYRQDPGQGLRLIYYSQIVNDFQKGDIAEGYSVSREKKESFPLTVTSAQKNPTAFYLCASTNVAGVAEQYFGPGTRLTVT.

The rearrangement uses TRBV5-1 and TRBJ2-5; tentative D call: TRBD2 (6 bases). Germline V gene data show CDR1 as SGHRS and CDR2 as YFSETQ. V was cut by 1 base and J by 2 bases, with 9 bases left in between. The CDR3 contains 14 residues. The CDR3 DNA sequence: TGCGCCAGCAGCTTGCACGGGGGACAAGAGACCCAGTACTTC. Translating gives CASSLHGGQETQYF. Full variable domain (remainder filled in from reference TRBV5-1 and TRBJ2-5): KAGVTQTPRYLIKTRGQQVTLSCSPISGHRSVSWYQQTPGQGLQFLFEYFSETQRNKGNFPGRFSGRQFSNSRSEMNVSTLELGDSALYLCASSLHGGQETQYFGPGTRLLVL.